The 31 T cell receptor beta chains below all came from one sample that was sequenced in a study of OX40 agonist ivuxolimab in advanced cancers. Assay: immunoSEQ multiplex PCR; the TCRdb copy retains only in-frame clones and omits some. The sample yields roughly 90,000 clones, more than 75% seen once. Specimen: CD4+ or CD8+ T cells sorted from blood, collected in a trial of the OX40 agonist ivuxolimab. The receptors come from an adult with an advanced solid tumor such as melanoma, head and neck, liver or kidney cancer.

The chain combines TRBV5-1 with TRBJ2-7; 7 nucleotides match TRBD1. The trim removed 2 bases at V and 3 bases at J, leaving 2 bases unmatched. The length of the CDR3 is 13 residues. Germline V gene data show CDR1 as SGHRS and CDR2 as YFSETQ. The CDR3 sequence is CASSFRDSYEQYF. The CDR3 nucleotides read TGCGCCAGCAGCTTCCGGGACAGCTACGAGCAGTACTTC.

This sequence joins TRBV10-3 and TRBJ2-6; D is possibly TRBD1 or TRBD2 (5 bases each). Per germline, CDR1 ENHRY and CDR2 SYGVKD. The V end was cut by 6 bases, the J end by 2 bases, with 8 bases between. CDR3 length equals 14 residues. The DNA for the CDR3 is TGTGCCATCAGCGAGGGGCCTGGGGCCAACGTCCTGACTTTC. Its translation is CAISEGPGANVLTF.

The V and J genes are TRBV10-3 and TRBJ2-1; D gene uncertain. Deletions cut 2 bases from V and 3 bases from J, with 8 bases between. This CDR3 is 14 amino acids long. Germline V gene lookup returns CDR1 ENHRY and CDR2 SYGVKD. The CDR3 sequence: CAISEANRYNEQFF. The CDR3 DNA reads as TGTGCCATCAGTGAGGCTAACCGCTACAATGAGCAGTTCTTC.

J is TRBJ1-1 and V is TRBV9, with D possibly matching TRBD1 (5 bases). From germline, CDR1 is SGDLS and CDR2 YYNGEE. Trimming removed 4 bases at V and 5 bases at J, with 15 bases between. The CDR3 is made up of 14 amino acids. DNA of the CDR3: TGTGCCAGCAGCTTAGTTGGGGGAGATACTGAAGCTTTCTTT. As protein: CASSLVGGDTEAFF.

The chain links TRBV5-1 to TRBJ2-1, with D tentatively TRBD2 (6 bases). CDR1 SGHRS and CDR2 YFSETQ come from the germline V gene. This CDR3 spans 15 amino acids. The V end lost 2 bases, the J end lost 2 bases, and 11 bases lay between the germline ends. CDR3 sequence: CASSFLGGAYNEQFF. CDR3 coding DNA: TGCGCCAGCAGCTTCCTGGGGGGAGCCTACAATGAGCAGTTCTTC.

V gene TRBV5-1 combines with J gene TRBJ2-7; TRBD1 is a possible D gene (5 bases). CDR3 length: 14 amino acids. Per the germline V gene, CDR1 is SGHRS and CDR2 is YFSETQ. Trimming left V 1 base short and J 5 bases short, with 13 bases between. The CDR3 DNA reads TGCGCCAGCAGCTTGTGGCAGGGCAGGGACGAGCAGTACTTC. Protein: CASSLWQGRDEQYF.

V usage is TRBV4-1 and J usage is TRBJ2-2; tentative D call: TRBD2 (6 bases). The V gene's germline CDR1 is MGHRA and CDR2 YSYEKL. This CDR3 is built from 16 residues. Trimming removed 1 base from V and 3 bases from J, with 12 bases in between. The CDR3 protein is CASSQGAGGDTGELFF. The CDR3 DNA reads as TGCGCCAGCAGCCAAGGAGCGGGTGGGGACACCGGGGAGCTGTTTTTT.

The V and J genes are TRBV4-3 and TRBJ2-2, with TRBD2 identical over 7 bases. Germline assignment: CDR1 LGHNA and CDR2 YSLEER. V gave up 0 bases and J gave up 6 bases; unmatched junction bases: 7. The CDR3 runs to 16 residues. CDR3 in amino acids: CASSQEGGLAAGELFF. The CDR3, as DNA: TGCGCCAGCAGCCAAGAAGGAGGGCTAGCGGCCGGGGAGCTGTTTTTT.

The chain links TRBV5-1 to TRBJ2-7; the D gene is possibly TRBD2 (5 bases). CDR3 length: 14 amino acids. The germline V and J ends were trimmed by 0 bases and 0 bases, with 7 bases remaining between them. CDR1 SGHRS and CDR2 YFSETQ come from the germline V gene. The CDR3 DNA reads TGCGCCAGCAGCTTGGTGGACTTCTCCTACGAGCAGTACTTC. This encodes CASSLVDFSYEQYF.

The chain has TRBV19 and TRBJ1-5; D perhaps matches TRBD1 (5 bases). CDR3 size: 16 residues. Germline CDR1 LNHDA, CDR2 SQIVND (reference sequence). V shed 1 base and J shed 0 bases, with 10 bases lying between them. CDR3 protein: CASSIAGVYSNQPQHF. The DNA for the CDR3 is TGTGCCAGTAGTATAGCGGGGGTTTATAGCAATCAGCCCCAGCATTTT.

The V and J genes are TRBV2 and TRBJ2-5; TRBD1 matches 7 bases. Germline lookup yields CDR1 SNHLY and CDR2 FYNNEI. V shed 10 bases and J 2 bases; nucleotides not matched to a gene: 7. The CDR3 consists of 13 residues. The CDR3: CATRTDRQETQYF. The DNA of the CDR3 is TGTGCCACCCGGACGGACAGGCAAGAGACCCAGTACTTC.

J is TRBJ2-3 and V is TRBV18, with 7 nucleotides matching TRBD1. The CDR3 consists of 16 residues. CDR1 is KGHSH, CDR2 LQKENI, per germline. With V trimmed by 4 bases and J by 4 bases, 11 bases remained unmatched. As DNA, the CDR3 is TGTGCCAGCTCACTCAAGATCCAGGGGGTCTCAGATACGCAGTATTTT. Its translation: CASSLKIQGVSDTQYF.

This clone was detected only once. This rearrangement joins TRBV5-1 to TRBJ1-1; D remains unclear. The CDR3 consists of 13 residues. V was clipped by 2 bases and J by 3 bases, with 8 bases between them. CDR1 SGHRS and CDR2 YFSETQ come from the germline V gene. CDR3 protein: CASSFDGDTEAFF. Written as DNA, the CDR3 is TGCGCCAGCAGCTTTGACGGGGACACTGAAGCTTTCTTT.

This clone was detected a few times. The V gene is TRBV27, the J gene TRBJ2-1, with D perhaps TRBD2 (5 bases). Per germline, CDR1 MNHEY and CDR2 SMNVEV (reference sequence). V shed 0 bases and J shed 0 bases, with 9 bases lying between them. The CDR3 extends over 16 amino acids. The CDR3 nucleotides read TGTGCCAGCAGTTTATCGATGGACTTCTCCTACAATGAGCAGTTCTTC. Protein: CASSLSMDFSYNEQFF.

The rearrangement links TRBV7-9 to TRBJ2-7, with 11 nucleotides matching TRBD2. This CDR3 is built from 13 residues. J lost 7 bases, V lost 5 bases, and 4 bases had no gene match. CDR1 and CDR2 (germline): SEHNR, FQNEAQ (reference sequence). The CDR3 loop reads CASSPGTSGEQYF. The DNA for the CDR3 is TGTGCCAGCAGCCCCGGGACTAGCGGAGAGCAGTACTTC.

This rearrangement joins TRBV7-6 to TRBJ2-3; no reliable D call. The V end was cut by 0 bases, the J end by 2 bases, with 12 bases between. There are 16 residues in the CDR3. Germline CDR1 is SGHVS and CDR2 is FNYEAQ. Here the CDR3 reads CASSLAASTITDTQYF. The CDR3 bases are TGTGCCAGCAGCTTAGCGGCCTCGACAATCACAGATACGCAGTATTTT.

The chain has TRBV7-9 and TRBJ1-1, with D hard to call. V lost 4 bases and J 4 bases, leaving 16 bases between the germline ends. This CDR3 spans 15 amino acids. Germline V CDR1 and CDR2: SEHNR, FQNEAQ (reference sequence). The CDR3 is CASSSPVPKGTEAFF. The DNA for the CDR3 is TGTGCCAGCAGCTCCCCAGTCCCGAAGGGCACTGAAGCTTTCTTT.

The V call is TRBV2, the J call TRBJ1-5; a weak D match, TRBD1 (5 bases). This CDR3 has 14 amino acids. The germline gives CDR1 SNHLY, CDR2 FYNNEI. Trimming shortened V by 5 bases and J by 4 bases, and 12 bases separated the two germline ends. The CDR3 region is CASSPDTGNQPQHF. The CDR3 coding sequence is TGTGCCAGCAGTCCGGACACCGGTAATCAGCCCCAGCATTTT.

This chain joins TRBV9 and TRBJ1-6, with 9 bases aligning to TRBD1. Germline trimming cut 0 bases from V and 7 bases from J; bases unmatched to any gene: 5. CDR1 is SGDLS, CDR2 YYNGEE, per germline. There are 16 residues in the CDR3. The CDR3 nucleotides read TGTGCCAGCAGCGTAGGGGGACAGGGTGGAAATTCACCCCTCCACTTT. Residues: CASSVGGQGGNSPLHF.

The V and J genes are TRBV7-9 and TRBJ2-1; no clear D. The CDR3 consists of 11 residues. The germline CDR1 and CDR2 sequences are SEHNR and FQNEAQ (reference sequence). Between the trimmed V and J ends, which lost 8 bases and 4 bases, there was a span of 6 bases. Written as DNA, the CDR3 is TGTGCCAGCGACTTGTACAATGAGCAGTTCTTC. Its protein product is CASDLYNEQFF. The whole variable domain, filled in from reference TRBV7-9 and TRBJ2-1, reads DTGVSQNPRHKITKRGQNVTFRCDPISEHNRLYWYRQTLGQGPEFLTYFQNEAQLEKSRLLSDRFSAERPKGSFSTLEIQRTEQGDSAMYLCASDLYNEQFFGPGTRLTVL.

The CDR3 DNA is TGCGCCAGCAGCTTGCCTCGGGACGCTACCGGGGAGCTGTTTTTT. Residues: CASSLPRDATGELFF. The chain links TRBV5-1 to TRBJ2-2, with D possibly being TRBD1 or TRBD2 (5 bases each). The CDR3 length is 15 residues. CDR1 and CDR2 (germline): SGHRS, YFSETQ. V gave up 1 base and J gave up 5 bases, with 12 bases separating them. The variable domain in full, with the rest retrieved from reference TRBV5-1 and TRBJ2-2, is KAGVTQTPRYLIKTRGQQVTLSCSPISGHRSVSWYQQTPGQGLQFLFEYFSETQRNKGNFPGRFSGRQFSNSRSEMNVSTLELGDSALYLCASSLPRDATGELFFGEGSRLTVL.

The chain carries TRBV14 and TRBJ2-7; weak D call: TRBD1 (6 bases). With 6 bases removed from V and 3 bases from J, the gap between germline ends came to 9 bases. The length of the CDR3 is 12 residues. The germline CDR1 and CDR2 sequences are SGHDN and FVKESK. The CDR3 DNA is TGTGCCAGCAGTGGACAGCTCTACGAGCAGTACTTC. Encoded protein: CASSGQLYEQYF.

V gene TRBV18 combines with J gene TRBJ2-1, with TRBD2 matching 7 bases. Trimming at V came to 2 bases and at J to 10 bases, leaving 8 bases not matched to a gene. Germline V CDR1 and CDR2: KGHSH, LQKENI. The CDR3 consists of 14 residues. CDR3 residues: CASSPKGGEGEQFF. For the CDR3, the DNA is TGTGCCAGCTCACCAAAGGGAGGGGAGGGGGAGCAGTTCTTC.

This rearrangement joins TRBV6-1 to TRBJ1-5; D gene uncertain. The CDR3 has 13 amino acids. The germline V gene encodes CDR1 MNHNS and CDR2 SASEGT. In nucleotides, the CDR3 is TGTGCTACATCAAGTTATAGCAATCAGCCCCAGCATTTT. Translation gives CATSSYSNQPQHF.

This sequence joins TRBV10-2 and TRBJ1-4; D may be TRBD1 (5 bases). Looked up from germline, CDR1 is WSHSY and CDR2 is SAAADI. Trimming took 1 base from V and 7 from J, leaving 13 bases between them. This CDR3 comprises 15 residues. The CDR3 DNA follows: TGCGCCAGCAGTGAGTTGTACCGGGACCCTGAAAAACTGTTTTTT. Amino acid sequence: CASSELYRDPEKLFF.

The chain has TRBV5-1 and TRBJ2-5; possibly TRBD2 for D (5 bases). Germline CDR1 is SGHRS and CDR2 is YFSETQ. Deletions cut 9 bases from V and 4 bases from J, with 25 bases between. This CDR3 region has 16 residues. DNA for the CDR3: TGCGCCACGACCCGGGCGGGCGTTTCCCGGACAGAGACCCAGTACTTC. As protein: CATTRAGVSRTETQYF. The full variable domain, with the rest looked up from reference TRBV5-1 and TRBJ2-5, is KAGVTQTPRYLIKTRGQQVTLSCSPISGHRSVSWYQQTPGQGLQFLFEYFSETQRNKGNFPGRFSGRQFSNSRSEMNVSTLELGDSALYLCATTRAGVSRTETQYFGPGTRLLVL.

The chain uses TRBV19 and TRBJ1-1, with D uncertain. There are 13 residues in the CDR3. Trimming stripped 5 bases from V and 1 base from J, with 8 bases between. CDR1 and CDR2 from the germline V gene are LNHDA and SQIVND (reference sequence). The CDR3 region is CASSLQENTEAFF. The CDR3 nucleotides are TGTGCCAGTAGTCTTCAGGAGAACACTGAAGCTTTCTTT.

The rearrangement uses TRBV7-2 and TRBJ2-7, with TRBD1 matching 10 bases. Unmatched junction bases numbered 4, after V lost 4 bases and J lost 4 bases. CDR3 length equals 14 residues. Germline-derived CDR1 and CDR2 are SGHTA and FQGNSA. CDR3 sequence: CASSSGTGAYEQYF. The CDR3 nucleotides read TGTGCCAGCAGCTCCGGGACAGGGGCATACGAGCAGTACTTC. Looking up the rest from reference TRBV7-2 and TRBJ2-7 gives the full variable domain: GAGVSQSPSNKVTEKGKDVELRCDPISGHTALYWYRQSLGQGLEFLIYFQGNSAPDKSGLPSDRFSAERTGGSVSTLTIQRTQQEDSAVYLCASSSGTGAYEQYFGPGTRLTVT.

The V and J genes are TRBV6-1 and TRBJ1-1; 11 nucleotides line up with TRBD1. V lost 4 bases to trimming and J lost 4 bases; unmatched junction nucleotides: 5. Germline V gives CDR1 MNHNS, CDR2 SASEGT. The CDR3 consists of 15 residues. As DNA, the CDR3 is TGTGCCAGCAGTGTCGGACAGGGGGCGTCCACTGAAGCTTTCTTT. It yields the protein CASSVGQGASTEAFF.

V gene TRBV10-3 combines with J gene TRBJ1-1, with D uncertain. Germline CDR1 ENHRY, CDR2 SYGVKD. The CDR3 consists of 8 residues. The chain's CDR3 is CTPGEAFF. DNA of the CDR3: TGTACACCGGGTGAAGCTTTCTTT.

The chain is built from TRBV10-3 and TRBJ1-2, with a possible D match to TRBD1 (6 bases). Germline V gives CDR1 ENHRY, CDR2 SYGVKD. The V end was cut by 0 bases, the J end by 3 bases, with 14 bases between. The CDR3 has 16 amino acids. The CDR3 DNA reads TGTGCCATCAGTGAGTCGACAGGAAATGGGGACTATGGCTACACCTTC. This sequence encodes CAISESTGNGDYGYTF.